This T cell receptor beta chain was observed in a study of T-cell reconstitution after alpha-beta-depleted transplantation in children. As it was prepared, the TCRbeta library received unique molecular identifiers. TCRdb recomputed calls from the PCR reads with MiXCR, one row per CDR3 protein. The sample consists of approximately 500,000 distinct CDR3 sequences, roughly a tenth of them appearing once. Study-wide results and limits: Two months or so post-transplant, alpha-beta T cells reportedly derived from several hundred expanded graft clones. The main origin of T-cell counts and diversity one year after transplant was newly produced T cells.

CDR1 DFQATT and CDR2 SNEGSKA come from the germline V gene (reference sequence). The CDR3 runs 13 residues. V lost 5 bases and J 3 bases, leaving 14 bases between the germline ends. This clonotype has a count of ten or more. Its target is not known. The material was PBMCs, obtained before TCRalphabeta/CD19-depleted stem cell transplant. The receptor was isolated from a child aged 2-15 years with inherited bone marrow failure, due to receive a stem cell transplant. This chain joins TRBV20-1 and TRBJ2-7; D may be TRBD2 (7 bases). CDR3 nucleotide sequence: TGCAGTGCTGAGACGGGGGGCTACTACGAGCAGTACTTC. Translation gives CSAETGGYYEQYF.